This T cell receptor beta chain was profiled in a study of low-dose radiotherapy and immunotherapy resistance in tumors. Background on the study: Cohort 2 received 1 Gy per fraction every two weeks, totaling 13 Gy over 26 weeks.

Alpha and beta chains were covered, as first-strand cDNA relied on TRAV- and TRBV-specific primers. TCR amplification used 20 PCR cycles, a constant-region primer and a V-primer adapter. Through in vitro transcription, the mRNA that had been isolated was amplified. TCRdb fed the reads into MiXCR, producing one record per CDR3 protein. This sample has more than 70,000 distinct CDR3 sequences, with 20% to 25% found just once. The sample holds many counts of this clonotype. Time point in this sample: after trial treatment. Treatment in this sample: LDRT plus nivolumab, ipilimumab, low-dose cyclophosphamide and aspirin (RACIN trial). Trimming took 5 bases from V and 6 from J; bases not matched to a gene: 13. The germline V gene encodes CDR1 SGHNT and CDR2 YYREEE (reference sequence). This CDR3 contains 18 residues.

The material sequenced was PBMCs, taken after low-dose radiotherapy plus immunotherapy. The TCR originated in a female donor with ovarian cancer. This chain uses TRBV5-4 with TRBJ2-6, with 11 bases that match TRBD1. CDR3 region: CASSRGTGGGHVANVLTF. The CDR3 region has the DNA TGTGCCAGCAGTAGAGGGACAGGGGGGGGCCATGTGGCCAACGTCCTGACTTTC.